The present entry profiles one T cell receptor beta chain with its context. Its antigen is not yet known. The input lacks base qualities; no much larger clone sits a single base away. Trimming at the junction amounts to 3 bases on V and 3 bases on J, and the germline ends lie 8 bases apart. Based on the germline V gene, the CDR1 and CDR2 sequences are MNHNS and SASEGT. The CDR3 has 13 amino acids, counting the end cysteine and phenylalanine. Only the CDR3 region is kept as DNA, spanning 39 bases read in frame from base 1. The cohort comprised some 700 healthy bone marrow donors. All cohort members were sampled while nominally healthy, although unrecorded immune exposures were likely present. The donor was CMV seronegative and belonged to the group of roughly 330 seronegative cohort members. Each donor provided a peripheral blood sample, and peripheral blood mononuclear cells were used for TCR beta sequencing. Genomic DNA extraction from the blood cell samples was performed with the Qiagen DNeasy Blood Extraction Kit.

Libraries were constructed by the immunoSEQ multiplex PCR assay. The multiplex PCR relied on a mix of 60 forward primers for TCR Vbeta segments and 13 reverse primers for TCR Jbeta segments. A multiplex PCR assay on genomic DNA amplified the CDR3 region of rearranged TCR beta genes. The Illumina HiSeq System was used to sequence the amplified TCR beta libraries as 87-base-pair reads. In the source study's methods: In a later analysis, tens of millions of unique TCR beta chains were counted across the 500 to 700 repertoires, and roughly 11 million of these chains were shared by at least two donors. To remove PCR and sequencing errors, raw reads were error-corrected and collapsed into unique sequences using a nearest-neighbor algorithm that merged closely related sequences. To assign V, D and J gene segments, CDR3 sequences were aligned to IMGT reference sequences. For a sequence to be retained, at least a six-nucleotide match to both a V gene segment and a J gene segment was required. Rearrangements were classified as productive when the CDR3 lacked stop codons and remained in frame with V and J, and all other rearrangements were classified as non-productive. Following IMGT convention, CDR3 was defined as the stretch from the second conserved V-encoded cysteine to the conserved J-encoded phenylalanine. The earlier analysis of 587 of the donors excluded sequences that lacked an unambiguous match to a single V gene segment. In an earlier analysis of several hundred of the donors, V segments were called functional above 56.7% productive rearrangements and were called segregating when the between-donor standard deviation exceeded 5%. A statistical classification framework was built for diagnosing cytomegalovirus status from the catalog of TCR beta chain sequences. In a later analysis, TCR nucleotide sequences were compared against IMGT/GENE-DB human TR gene sequences so that V and J genes could be assigned. The TCRdist pipeline was used in a later analysis to assign CDR3 sequences and most-parsimonious VDJ recombination scenarios. In a later analysis, every TCR beta chain was defined by the combination of its CDR3 amino acid sequence and its V-gene family, and reads without a unique V-gene family were dropped. As a way to deal with suspected cross-contamination and a sequencing artifact, a later analysis dropped under 600 nucleotide sequences that were highly shared and had low generation probability. For each public chain, a later analysis derived a clonal expansion index from normalized ranks of inferred template counts within each repertoire. In a later analysis, generation probabilities were computed using a VDJ recombination model fitted to out-of-frame rearrangements, and the results were checked against IGoR. A later analysis scored TCR-TCR, TCR-HLA and TCR-CMV co-occurrence with hypergeometric tests, applying a repertoire-size bias correction to TCR pairs. To estimate false discovery rates, a later analysis permuted the HLA or CMV assignments 20 times. In a later analysis, co-occurring TCRs were grouped with DBSCAN, and TCRdist sequence similarity was added when clustering was performed within HLA-allele-positive subsets. Repertoires with fewer than 30,000 or more than 120,000 public chains were left out of co-occurrence clustering, as were four to six repertoires with anomalous nucleotide sharing. The table was pulled from immuneACCESS by TCRdb, which kept in-frame rearrangements only. Such tables lose some clones; where checked, under half of the loss comes from unresolved V genes, and the rest has no known cause. Clone size and the V and J calls come from that table; the DNA yielded D and trimming. The sample table holds under 150,000 clones, of which just under 85% were seen once. Approximately 3% of the sample comes from the top ten.

This sample is part of a study of cytomegalovirus exposure and HLA in healthy donors (TCRdb year 2017). In the study overall: An earlier analysis of 550 to 700 of the donors reported 250 to 350 Gb of sequence data and about 100 million unique TCR beta sequences from about 200 million T cells. In addition to the first cohort of approximately 670 subjects, a separate validation cohort of approximately 130 different subjects was used. Alongside the repertoire data, information on donor age, sex, ethnicity and CMV serostatus was compiled. Among under 450 genotyped donors of the cohort, an average of roughly 240,000 unique TCR beta nucleotide sequences were sequenced per donor, about a sixth of them non-productive. To predict cytomegalovirus infection status, the study brought together high-throughput TCR immunosequencing, statistical association of individual TCRs with disease status, and machine learning. An early release that covered roughly 600 HLA-typed donors contained 300 to 350 gigabases of sequencing data and 65 million to 100 million unique TCR sequences. The study aimed to test whether cataloging public T cell receptors could reveal signatures of past pathogen exposure. Both class I and class II loci were covered by HLA typing, at four-digit resolution. Four or five DR-DQ haplotypes were handled as single units for association and clustering because linkage in the cohort was strong. Typing coverage differed by locus: A, B, C, DRB1 and DQB1 were typed in roughly 629-630 donors, DQA1 in around 500, DPA1 in 606, and DPB1 in roughly 470. A later genetic analysis took genome-wide SNP genotypes for about 55% of the roughly 700 donors and used that subset as a discovery cohort. Of the 300 to 400 genotyped donors, approximately 82% fell in the genetic ancestry cluster associated with self-reported Caucasian donors. In a later analysis, previously published TCR beta repertoires from fewer than 750 donors were re-analyzed and high-resolution HLA genotyping was added so that TCR occurrence patterns could be studied. Every discovery cohort repertoire had been produced on one sequencing platform. The T cell repertoires of 700 or so subjects were profiled by immunosequencing and related to cytomegalovirus serostatus. Rather than using new phenotypic data, the later analysis identified candidate immune exposures from TCR beta sequences and from how often those sequences occurred across donors. An earlier analysis of approximately 580 of the donors used high-throughput TCR beta sequencing to judge whether each TCR beta V gene segment behaved as functional or pseudogenic.

Summary of the overall study and its limitations: Because counts were too low, roughly 17 rarely observed V segments, including chromosome 9 orphons, were left out of the earlier analysis of approximately 500 of the donors. A cluster of highly shared sequence variants was judged likely to represent a technical artifact of the sequencing pipeline. The classifier was reported to diagnose cytomegalovirus status with high specificity and sensitivity in both the original cohort and the validation cohort. The authors suggested that the approach could potentially be extended to other disease states and immunological phenotypes. An association between a missense DCLRE1C variant and V-gene and J-gene trimming of TCR beta chains was found in a later genetic analysis and replicated in an independent cohort. Presence/absence analyses assumed roughly uniform sequencing depth across donors, an assumption that may not hold. While some public TCRs were present in many individuals, most TCR sequences turned up only very rarely across donors. A further reported finding was that TCR beta sequences accurately predicted the HLA-A and HLA-B alleles for most subjects in the first cohort. In the study, 150 to 200 TCR beta chains were listed as associated with cytomegalovirus. When HLA alleles, especially DR and DQ, strongly co-occurred, attributing TCR associations to individual alleles was difficult. In a later analysis, HLA-associated TCR beta chains showed more clonal expansion and lower generation probabilities than non-associated chains that were equally common. Because the 87-base-pair reads could not distinguish some IMGT-functional V segments, including TRBV6-2 and TRBV6-3, those segments were excluded. The cohort was sequenced for TCR beta chains only, and without alpha or paired-chain data the features that could be detected were limited. Correlated functional status among segregating V segments might reflect linkage disequilibrium, but an unknown experimental factor could not be ruled out. CMV serostatus was the only immune exposure information available for the cohort. In vitro tests confirmed that a few of the cytomegalovirus-associated TCR beta chains recognize cytomegalovirus antigens. In a later analysis, more than 15,000 TCR beta sequences were associated with specific HLA alleles at a false discovery rate of 0.05. In a later analysis, TCR association rates were found to vary across HLA loci, with the most associated TCRs seen for DRB1 alleles and the fewest for HLA-C alleles. Most CMV-associated TCR beta chains appeared to be HLA-restricted in a later analysis, and the HLA associations seemed to be driven largely by CMV exposure. In a later genetic analysis, fewer N-insertions in productive TCRs were reported among donors in an Asian-associated ancestry cluster than the 666-donor mean. In a later analysis, several top co-occurrence clusters were reported to appear linked to parvovirus B19, influenza, CMV and Epstein-Barr virus. In an earlier analysis of approximately 590 of the donors, most TCR beta V segments appeared in productive rearrangements about 87% or about 30% of the time, broadly matching IMGT annotations. Because HLA typing was unavailable for some donors at each locus, only the typed subset was used in association tests.

Sequenced: PBMCs. The receptor was derived from a boy aged 2 to 9 in good health and CMV-seronegative. The sequence is built from TRBV6-1 and TRBJ1-2; the D gene assignment is ambiguous. The CDR3 loop reads CASSEKEYYGYTF. In nucleotide form, the sequence is TGTGCCAGCAGTGAGAAGGAGTACTATGGCTACACCTTC.